This T cell receptor beta chain was found in a study of blood T cell repertoires in COVID-19 (dated by TCRdb to about 2020). For the study in its entirety: Samples from collaborators originated in the United States, Italy and Spain and spanned both the acute and convalescent phases of COVID-19. The material from the prospective study consisted of cDNA or gDNA derived from T cells, B-cell-depleted T cells, or PBMCs. Deeply sampled blood TCRbeta repertoires from subjects exposed to, actively infected with, or recovered from COVID-19 were included in the dataset. The repertoires were released in a freely available public database meant as a resource for research on the immune response to SARS-CoV-2. Samples were obtained from the ongoing ImmuneRACE study (first 160 participants) and from 1,200 or so subjects provided by 6 global collaborators. Nearly every sample came with metadata listing a de-identified subject ID, COVID-19 status, age in years and sex. Where HLA class I and class II types were available, the types were taken from metadata supplied by the sample provider, not from assay-based typing.

The immunoSEQ Assay, a bias-controlled multiplex PCR, was used to amplify TCRbeta CDR3 regions from genomic DNA. Under the source paper's analysis protocol: The number of nucleated cells in each sample was estimated by amplification of reference gene primers within the assay. Sequence reads were collapsed and filtered to measure the absolute abundance of every unique TCRbeta CDR3 rearrangement. For each sample, productive Simpson clonality was calculated as the square root of Simpson's diversity index over productive rearrangements. This immuneACCESS table, as held by TCRdb, lists in-frame sequences with V and J called but not all clones. Of the missing ones, under half trace to an unresolved V gene in checked studies; the others have no known cause. V, J and clone size reflect that table, while D and trimming were determined from the DNA. A total of approximately 440,000 clones appear in this sample, roughly 88% of them only once. The leading ten clones occupy approximately 0.65% of the sample.

Enrolling through a virtual design, the prospective study's participants ranged in age from roughly 18 to 89 years and lived across 24 United States geographic areas. To assign participants to cohorts, the prospective study relied on clinical history that participants themselves reported in a screening survey and a study questionnaire. Recovered participants in ImmuneRACE Cohort 3 were defined by two consecutive negative NP/OP PCR tests, clearance by a healthcare professional, or resolution of symptoms. In the prospective study, mobile phlebotomists collected whole blood, serum and a nasopharyngeal or oropharyngeal swab from each participant. Participants in the prospective study had the option to provide additional blood draws and questionnaires over a roughly 2-month period. Prospective study blood samples were shipped either frozen or at room temperature before DNA extraction. General conclusions and limits of the study: The quantity of clinical and demographic metadata differed by source and by participant and was supplied without curation.

Turning to this clone: Its antigen remains undetermined. Qualities for individual bases were not recorded, and no much larger clone is one base off.

Its CDR3 holds 13 amino acids, cysteine through phenylalanine. The read is trimmed to its CDR3 DNA, 39 bases read in frame from base 1. The germline V gene sets CDR1 to MGHDK and CDR2 to SYGVNS. Compared with germline, V lacks 6 bases and J lacks 8 bases; bases without a gene match: 7. The chain links TRBV25-1 with TRBJ1-2, and TRBD1 aligns with 9 junction nucleotides. This sequence was found in a man younger than 35 who had recovered from COVID-19. Specimen: PBMCs or T cells enriched from blood (not recorded which). The CDR3 region reads CASSPGQGRGYTF. The DNA reads as follows: TGTGCCAGCAGCCCGGGACAGGGAAGAGGCTACACCTTC.